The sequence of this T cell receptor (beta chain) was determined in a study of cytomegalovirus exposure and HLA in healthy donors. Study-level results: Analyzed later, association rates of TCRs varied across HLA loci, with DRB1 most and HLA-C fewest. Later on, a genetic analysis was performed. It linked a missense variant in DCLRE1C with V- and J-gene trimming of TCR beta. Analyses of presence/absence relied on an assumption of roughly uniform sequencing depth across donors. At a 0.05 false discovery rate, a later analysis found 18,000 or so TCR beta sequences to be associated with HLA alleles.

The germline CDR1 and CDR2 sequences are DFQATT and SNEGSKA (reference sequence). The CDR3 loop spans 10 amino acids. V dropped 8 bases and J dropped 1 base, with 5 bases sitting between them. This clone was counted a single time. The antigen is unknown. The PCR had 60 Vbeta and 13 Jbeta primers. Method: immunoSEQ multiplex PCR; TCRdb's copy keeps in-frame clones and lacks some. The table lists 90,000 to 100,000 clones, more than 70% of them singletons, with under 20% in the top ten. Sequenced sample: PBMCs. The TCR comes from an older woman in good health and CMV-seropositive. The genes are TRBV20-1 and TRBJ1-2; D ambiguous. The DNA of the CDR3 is TGCAGTATCTATAACTATGGCTACACCTTC. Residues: CSIYNYGYTF.